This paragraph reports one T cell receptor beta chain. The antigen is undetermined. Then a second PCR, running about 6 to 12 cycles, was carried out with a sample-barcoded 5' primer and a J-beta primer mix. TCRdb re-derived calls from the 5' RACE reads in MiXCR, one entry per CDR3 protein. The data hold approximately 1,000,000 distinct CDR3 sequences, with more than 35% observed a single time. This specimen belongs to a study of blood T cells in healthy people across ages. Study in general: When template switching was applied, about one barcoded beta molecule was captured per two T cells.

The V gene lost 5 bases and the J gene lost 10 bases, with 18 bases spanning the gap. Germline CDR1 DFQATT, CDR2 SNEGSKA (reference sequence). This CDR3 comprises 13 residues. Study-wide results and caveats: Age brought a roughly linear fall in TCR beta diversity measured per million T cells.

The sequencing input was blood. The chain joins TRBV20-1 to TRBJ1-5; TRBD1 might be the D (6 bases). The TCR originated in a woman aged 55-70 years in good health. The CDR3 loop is CSAPRQEGGPQHF. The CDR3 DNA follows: TGCAGTGCTCCTAGACAGGAGGGAGGTCCCCAGCATTTT.